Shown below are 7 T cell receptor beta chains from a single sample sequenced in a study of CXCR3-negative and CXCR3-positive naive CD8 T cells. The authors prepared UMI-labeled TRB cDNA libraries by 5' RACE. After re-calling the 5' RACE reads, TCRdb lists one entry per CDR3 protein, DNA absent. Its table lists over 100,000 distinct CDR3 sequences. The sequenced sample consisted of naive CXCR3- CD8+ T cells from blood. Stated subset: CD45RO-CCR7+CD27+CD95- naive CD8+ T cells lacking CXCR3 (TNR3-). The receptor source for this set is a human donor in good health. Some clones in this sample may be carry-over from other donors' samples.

This CDR3 reads CASSPGGSPDTQYF. The rearrangement uses TRBV12-3 or TRBV12-4 and TRBJ2-3; TCRdb proposes TRBD1, but this gene call is untestable without DNA. The CDR3 is made up of 14 amino acids.

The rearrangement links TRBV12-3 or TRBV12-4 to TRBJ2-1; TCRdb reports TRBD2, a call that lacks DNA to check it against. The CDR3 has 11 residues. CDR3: CASRAGGEQFF.

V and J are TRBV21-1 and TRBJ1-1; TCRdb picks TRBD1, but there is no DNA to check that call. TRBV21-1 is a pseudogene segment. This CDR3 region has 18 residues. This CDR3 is CASSTHGATGGPNTEAFF.

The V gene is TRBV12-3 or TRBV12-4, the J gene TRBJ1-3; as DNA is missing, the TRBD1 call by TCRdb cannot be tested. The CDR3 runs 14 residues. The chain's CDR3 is CASSLEGGGGTIYF.

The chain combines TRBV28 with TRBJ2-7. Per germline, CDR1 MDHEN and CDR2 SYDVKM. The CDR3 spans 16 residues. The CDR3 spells CASSSLVQGPLYGQYF.

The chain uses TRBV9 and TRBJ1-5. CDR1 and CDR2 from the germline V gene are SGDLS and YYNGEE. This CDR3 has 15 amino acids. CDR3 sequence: CASSPGGSLNQPQHF.

CDR3 sequence: CSVGGETSGSKYYEQYF. This rearrangement joins TRBV29-1 to TRBJ2-7; TCRdb lists TRBD2, though no DNA is available to test this call. CDR1 is SQVTM, CDR2 ANQGSEA, per germline. CDR3 length: 17 amino acids.